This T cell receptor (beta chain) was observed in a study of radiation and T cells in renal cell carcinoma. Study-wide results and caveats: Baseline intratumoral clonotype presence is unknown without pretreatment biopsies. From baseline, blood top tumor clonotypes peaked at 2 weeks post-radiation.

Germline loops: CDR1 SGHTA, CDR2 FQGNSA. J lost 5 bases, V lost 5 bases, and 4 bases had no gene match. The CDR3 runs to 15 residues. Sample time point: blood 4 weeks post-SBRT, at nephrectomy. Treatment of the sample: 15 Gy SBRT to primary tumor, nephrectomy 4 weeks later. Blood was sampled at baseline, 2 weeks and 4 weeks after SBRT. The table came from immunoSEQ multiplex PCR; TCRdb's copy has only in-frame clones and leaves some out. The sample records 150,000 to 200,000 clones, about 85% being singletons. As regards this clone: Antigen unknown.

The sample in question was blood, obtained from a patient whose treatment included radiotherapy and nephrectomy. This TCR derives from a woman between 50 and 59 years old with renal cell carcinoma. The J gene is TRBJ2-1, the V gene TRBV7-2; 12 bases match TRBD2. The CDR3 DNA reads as TGTGCCAGCAGCCAACTAGCGGGGGGACACAATGAGCAGTTCTTC. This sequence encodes CASSQLAGGHNEQFF.